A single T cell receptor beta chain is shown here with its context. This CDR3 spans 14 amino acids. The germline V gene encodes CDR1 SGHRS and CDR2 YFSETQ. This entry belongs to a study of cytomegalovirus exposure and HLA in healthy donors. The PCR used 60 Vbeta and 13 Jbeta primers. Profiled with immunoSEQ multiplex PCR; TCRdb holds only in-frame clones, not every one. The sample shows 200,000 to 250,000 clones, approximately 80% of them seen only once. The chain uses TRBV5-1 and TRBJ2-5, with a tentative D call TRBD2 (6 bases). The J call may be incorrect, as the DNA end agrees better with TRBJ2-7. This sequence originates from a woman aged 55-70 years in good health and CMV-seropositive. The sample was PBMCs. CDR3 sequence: CASSLVGRDYEQYF. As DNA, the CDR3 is TGCGCCAGCAGCTTGGTTGGGCGGGACTACGAGCAGTACTTC.